This TCR beta chain was sequenced for a study of beta chain features in type 1 diabetes. With regard to this clone: Its antigen remains unknown.

Study-wide results and limits: When Type 1 diabetes patients were examined, their TCRB CDR3s proved moderately but significantly shorter in all four CD4+ subsets. A definitive answer on HLA type influencing TCRB rearrangement was not reached here. Insertions were fewer and deletions more numerous at VDJ junctions in type 1 diabetes patients.

TCRB transcripts that were expressed got sequenced, as all of the isolated RNA had been reverse transcribed. Average reads per stem cell-like memory T cell sample were about 1 million. Sequencing was performed with immunoSEQ multiplex PCR; in TCRdb, only in-frame clones are kept and a portion is missing. In the table there are about 25,000 clones, roughly 70% of which are singletons. Germline CDR1 reads MGHRA; CDR2 reads YSYEKL. With 2 bases clipped from V and 7 bases from J, the junction kept 6 bases outside the gene matches. The CDR3 totals 15 residues. The clonotype comes from a woman in her 40s with type 1 diabetes. What was sequenced was stem cell memory CD4+ T cells from blood. The V and J genes are TRBV4-1 and TRBJ2-3, with 10 bases identical to TRBD2. The CDR3 is CASSQPSGSGNTQYF. CDR3 nucleotide sequence: TGCGCCAGCAGCCAACCTAGCGGGAGTGGGAATACGCAGTATTTT.